This TCR beta chain was documented in a study of T-cell memory formation after mild COVID-19. Study-level background: In these data, TCR clusters were largely donor specific. Study-wide findings and caveats: Pre-infection memory already had some responding clones, implying cross-reactive memory joined.

TCRdb recomputed calls from the 5' RACE reads with MiXCR, one row per CDR3 protein. The profile shows 250,000 to 350,000 distinct CDR3 sequences, 15% to 20% of them singletons. This clonotype was seen a few times. The antigen is undetermined. This clonotype was sampled from a man aged 18 to 29 who had mild COVID-19 (a few samples of this study predate the infection). Cell type and time point are not known. The sample consisted of PBMCs or a T cell subset sorted from them (not recorded which).

The CDR3 DNA reads as TGCAGTGCCGATCCAGCGGGGGGTGGCACAGATACGCAGTATTTT. It yields the protein CSADPAGGGTDTQYF. The chain joins TRBV20-1 to TRBJ2-3; 9 bases are shared with TRBD2. The CDR3 runs 15 residues. The V segment lost 6 bases and the J segment 1 base; nucleotides outside the gene matches: 8. Germline V gene lookup returns CDR1 DFQATT and CDR2 SNEGSKA (reference sequence).